The 11 T cell receptor beta chains given below trace back to one sample, sequenced in a study of regulatory T cells in long-lasting Graves disease. Arm-PCR of CDR3 regions with iRepertoire HTBI primers generated TCR beta libraries. TCRdb reprocessed the multiplex PCR reads via MiXCR and lists one record per CDR3 protein. The data show about 400,000 distinct CDR3 sequences, 14% to 15% seen once. Noted time point: newly diagnosed GD, antithyroid drugs for less than 3 months. PBMC RNA was the source of the TCR library. The sample also formed part of further work on T cells in Graves' hyperthyroidism and ophthalmopathy.

Specimen: peripheral blood mononuclear cells (PBMCs), collected at new diagnosis, from a patient treated with antithyroid drugs. The source of these receptors is a woman aged 40 to 50 with Graves disease.

This clonotype has ten or more counts. The chain combines TRBV6-2 or TRBV6-3 with TRBJ1-5; TRBD1 matches at 12 bases. The CDR3 has 16 amino acids. Germline CDR1 and CDR2: MNHEY and SVGEGT. V shed 6 bases and J 5 bases; nucleotides not matched to a gene: 8. Written as DNA, the CDR3 is TGTGCCAGCAGAAGTCGGGACAGGGGGCTGCATCAGCCCCAGCATTTT. This sequence encodes CASRSRDRGLHQPQHF.

Regarding this clonotype: This may stem from a read error, because a much larger clone lies one nucleotide away. The chain joins TRBV11-2 to TRBJ1-2; D gene unclear. The CDR3 has 12 amino acids. Germline-derived CDR1 and CDR2 are SGHAT and FQNNGV. V shed 9 bases and J shed 0 bases, with 8 bases lying between them. The CDR3: CASRETNYGYTF. The CDR3 nucleotides are TGTGCCAGTAGGGAAACTAACTATGGCTACACCTTC.

This clonotype came up many times. One end of the junction does not line up with germline, which may come from a read error. This chain uses TRBV5-1 with TRBJ2-3; no firm D call. This CDR3 is built from 14 residues. Germline assignment: CDR1 SGHRS and CDR2 YFSETQ. CDR3 protein: CASSLDPGTDTQYF. The CDR3 DNA reads as TGTGCCAGCAGCTTGGATCCTGGCACAGATACGCAGTATTTT.

Regarding this clonotype: With a much larger clone just one base away, this may be a read error. This rearrangement joins TRBV7-2 to TRBJ2-2; D gene uncertain. Between the trimmed V and J ends, which lost 6 bases and 7 bases, there was a span of 12 bases. The CDR3 loop spans 13 amino acids. From germline, CDR1 is SGHTA and CDR2 FQGNSA. CDR3 residues: CASSLGPGGELFF. The CDR3 nucleotides are TGTGCCAGCAGTTTGGGTCCCGGCGGGGAGCTGTTTTTT.

In this sample, this clonotype turned up many times. This CDR3 reads CASRQLAGGGVREQYF. The CDR3 nucleotides are TGTGCCAGCAGGCAGCTAGCGGGAGGTGGGGTTCGCGAGCAGTACTTC. This chain uses TRBV6-2 or TRBV6-3 with TRBJ2-7; TRBD2 agrees at 11 bases. The germline CDR1 and CDR2 sequences are MNHEY and SVGEGT. V shed 6 bases and J 6 bases; nucleotides not matched to a gene: 13. CDR3 length: 16 amino acids.

This clonotype was recorded at least ten times. This chain uses TRBV28 with TRBJ1-1; maybe TRBD1 (6 bases). The CDR3 covers 16 residues. Germline V gives CDR1 MDHEN, CDR2 SYDVKM. Trimming stripped 6 bases from V and 5 bases from J, with 22 bases between. The CDR3 nucleotides read TGTGCCAGCAGGCGTCTTTCCTCAGCGAGGGGGACTGAAGCTTTCTTT. Amino acid sequence: CASRRLSSARGTEAFF.

This clonotype was detected ten times or more. V is TRBV28 and J is TRBJ2-7, with D maybe TRBD1 (5 bases). V lost 2 bases and J 2 bases, leaving 13 bases between the germline ends. CDR1 and CDR2 from the germline V gene are MDHEN and SYDVKM. This CDR3 is 15 amino acids long. CDR3 nucleotides: TGTGCCAGCAGTTTAGTCGGGCAGGGTACCTACGAGCAGTACTTC. This codes for CASSLVGQGTYEQYF.

This clonotype was found many times. The chain combines TRBV20-1 with TRBJ1-6; 7 bases map to TRBD1. The CDR3 totals 15 residues. The germline CDR1 and CDR2 sequences are DFQATT and SNEGSKA (reference sequence). Trimming took 6 bases from V and 6 from J; bases not matched to a gene: 11. The CDR3 reads CSARLTGSVNSPLHF. The CDR3, as DNA: TGCAGTGCACGCCTGACAGGGAGCGTTAATTCACCCCTCCACTTT.

This clonotype was observed many times. The V gene is TRBV19, the J gene TRBJ1-4; the match to TRBD1 covers 9 bases. CDR3 size: 16 residues. CDR1 and CDR2 (germline): LNHDA, SQIVND (reference sequence). The trim removed 3 bases at V and 7 bases at J, leaving 9 bases unmatched. DNA of the CDR3: TGTGCCAGTAGTATCGGACAGGGGCCGTCCTTTGAAAAACTGTTTTTT. The encoded protein is CASSIGQGPSFEKLFF.

In its sample, this clonotype was seen many times. In nucleotides, the CDR3 is TGTGCCAGCAGCTTAGAACTGTTAGGTCTCGTGAACACCGGGGAGCTGTTTTTT. As protein: CASSLELLGLVNTGELFF. V gene TRBV11-3 combines with J gene TRBJ2-2, with unresolved D. V lost 0 bases to trimming and J lost 1 base, with 15 bases between them. CDR1 SGHNT and CDR2 YENEEA come from the germline V gene. CDR3 length: 18 residues.

V and J are TRBV19 and TRBJ1-3, with unresolved D. CDR1 is LNHDA, CDR2 SQIVND, per germline (reference sequence). The V end was cut by 1 base, the J end by 0 bases, with 13 bases between. This CDR3 is 17 amino acids long. In nucleotides, the CDR3 is TGTGCCAGTAGTATAGGTCGGAGCACCGGCTCTGGAAACACCATATATTTT. It specifies CASSIGRSTGSGNTIYF.